The text below deals with one TCR beta chain. A single base separates this from a much larger clone, so it may be a read error. This sample was taken from a study of Graves' ophthalmopathy and Graves' hyperthyroidism. TCR beta CDR3 amplification used RNA transcripts. First-round RT-PCR with HTBI primers preceded a second-round multiplex PCR. MiXCR, run by TCRdb on the multiplex PCR reads, gives a single entry per CDR3 protein. This table has over a million distinct CDR3 sequences, roughly 35% appearing once. Exclusion applied to patients with other autoimmune diseases, uncontrolled infections, pregnancy or lactation. This clonotype was obtained from an adult man with Graves' hyperthyroidism. The sequencing sample was made of peripheral blood or thyroid tissue (not recorded which).

The CDR3 nucleotides are TGTGCCAGCAGCTCAACAGGGAAGACGAACACCGGGGAGCTGTTTTTT. As protein: CASSSTGKTNTGELFF. This rearrangement joins TRBV10-3 to TRBJ2-2, with a weak D call TRBD1 (6 bases). CDR1 is ENHRY, CDR2 SYGVKD, per germline. The CDR3 has 16 residues. Trimming pared 10 bases from V and 0 bases from J, leaving 18 bases between.